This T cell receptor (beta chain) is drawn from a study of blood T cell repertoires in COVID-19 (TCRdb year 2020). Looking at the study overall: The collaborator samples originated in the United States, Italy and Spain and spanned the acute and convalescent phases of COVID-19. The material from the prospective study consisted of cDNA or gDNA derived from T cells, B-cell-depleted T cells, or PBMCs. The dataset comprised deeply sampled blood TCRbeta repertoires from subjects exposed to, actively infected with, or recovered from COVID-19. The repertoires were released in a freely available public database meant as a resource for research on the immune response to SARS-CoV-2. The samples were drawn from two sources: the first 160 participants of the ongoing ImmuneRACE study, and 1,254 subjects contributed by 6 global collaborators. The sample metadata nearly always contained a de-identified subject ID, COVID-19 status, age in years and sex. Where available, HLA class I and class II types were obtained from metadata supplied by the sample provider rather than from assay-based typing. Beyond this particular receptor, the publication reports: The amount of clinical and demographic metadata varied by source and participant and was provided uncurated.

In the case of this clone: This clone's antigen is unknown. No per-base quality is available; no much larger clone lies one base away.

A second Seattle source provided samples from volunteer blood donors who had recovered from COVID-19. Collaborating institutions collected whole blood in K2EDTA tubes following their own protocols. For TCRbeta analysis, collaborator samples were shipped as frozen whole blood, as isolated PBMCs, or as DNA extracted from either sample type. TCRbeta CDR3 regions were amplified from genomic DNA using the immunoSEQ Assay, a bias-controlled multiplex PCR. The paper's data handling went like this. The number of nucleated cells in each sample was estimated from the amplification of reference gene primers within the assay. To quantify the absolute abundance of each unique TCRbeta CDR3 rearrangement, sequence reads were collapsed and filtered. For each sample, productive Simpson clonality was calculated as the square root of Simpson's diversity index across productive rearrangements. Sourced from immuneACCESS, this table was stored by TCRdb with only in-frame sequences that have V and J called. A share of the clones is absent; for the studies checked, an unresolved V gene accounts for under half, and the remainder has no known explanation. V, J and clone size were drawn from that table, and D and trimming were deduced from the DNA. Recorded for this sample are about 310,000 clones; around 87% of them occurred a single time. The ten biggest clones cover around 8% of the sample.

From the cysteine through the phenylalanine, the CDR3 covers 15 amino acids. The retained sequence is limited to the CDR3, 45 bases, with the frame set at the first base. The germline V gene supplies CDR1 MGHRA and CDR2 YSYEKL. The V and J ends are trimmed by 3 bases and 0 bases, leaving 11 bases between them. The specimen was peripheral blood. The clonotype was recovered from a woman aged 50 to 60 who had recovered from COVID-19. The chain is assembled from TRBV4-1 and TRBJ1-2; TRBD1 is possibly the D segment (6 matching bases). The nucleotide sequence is TGCGCCAGCAGCCAGAGGACAGTTTCTAACTATGGCTACACCTTC. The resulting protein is CASSQRTVSNYGYTF.